The clone carrying this TCR beta chain rates as large. Its antigen is not known. V lost 0 bases, J lost 5 bases, and 10 bases lay in between. The CDR3 is 14 residues long. TRBV12-4/TRBJ1-2 clonotypes were amplified with adaptor-ligated barcode primers. Each CDR3 protein is one row after TCRdb ran MiXCR on the multiplex PCR reads. The table records under 650 distinct CDR3 sequences, 15% to 20% of them present only once. Cells sorted as Tregs were CD4+, CD25+ and CD127-/low. Overall study findings and caveats: Under 2.4% of tumor Treg sequences matched blood Tregs or memory cells. In terms of TCR gene usage, tumor memory CD4+ T cells clustered together with blood and lymph node memory CD4+ cells, as well as with lymph node naive CD4+ cells. Tumor-infiltrating Treg TCR alpha and beta sequences overlapped most with tumor naive CD4+ T cells, then blood naive.

The chain links TRBV12-3 or TRBV12-4 to TRBJ1-2; unclear D gene. The receptor was isolated from a female donor with breast cancer. Source material: Tregs sorted from blood. The chain's CDR3 is CASSLAGQRYGYTF. Written as DNA, the CDR3 is TGTGCCAGCAGTTTAGCCGGCCAGAGGTATGGCTACACCTTC.